This is a list of T cell receptor beta chains from one sample in a study of metastatic and nonmetastatic thyroid tumors. TCRdb redid the clone calls on the PCR reads using MiXCR. The sample shows about 11,000 clones, approximately 31% of them seen only once. The sample was tumor tissue. These receptor sequences come from a female donor with papillary thyroid cancer or a benign thyroid nodule (not recorded which). Some clones in this sample may be carry-over from other donors' samples. Both conserved end residues are part of each CDR3. Each record gives: CDR3 protein, CDR3 DNA, J gene, D gene, V gene, clone size. A D gene is named only where the DNA matches it firmly. Clone size appears in some rows only: once, few, many, or a class for an expanded clone.

cdr3_aa: CASSLASAGQGGEKLFF
cdr3_nt: TGCGCCAGCAGCTTGGCCTCGGCGGGACAGGGGGGCGAAAAACTGTTTTTT
j_call: TRBJ1-4
d_call: TRBD1
v_call: TRBV5-1
clone_size: .

cdr3_aa: CASRYGNTEAFF
cdr3_nt: TGTGCCAGCCGTTACGGAAACACTGAAGCTTTCTTT
j_call: TRBJ1-1
d_call: .
v_call: TRBV12-3/TRBV12-4
clone_size: medium-sized

cdr3_aa: CASSLGYGRSGANVLTF
cdr3_nt: TGCGCCAGCAGCTTGGGTTACGGGCGCTCCGGGGCCAACGTCCTGACTTTC
j_call: TRBJ2-6
d_call: .
v_call: TRBV5-1
clone_size: many

cdr3_aa: CSARKGPYEQYF
cdr3_nt: TGCAGTGCTAGAAAGGGACCTTACGAGCAGTACTTC
j_call: TRBJ2-7
d_call: .
v_call: TRBV20-1
clone_size: .

cdr3_aa: CASSYLNEQFF
cdr3_nt: TGTGCCAGCAGTTACCTCAATGAGCAGTTCTTC
j_call: TRBJ2-1
d_call: .
v_call: TRBV6-5
clone_size: few

cdr3_aa: CASSLDRAYEQYF
cdr3_nt: TGTGCCAGCAGTTTAGACAGGGCCTACGAGCAGTACTTC
j_call: TRBJ2-7
d_call: .
v_call: TRBV12-3/TRBV12-4
clone_size: .

cdr3_aa: CASSPKGQKLFYEQYF
cdr3_nt: TGTGCCAGCTCACCAAAGGGCCAGAAACTGTTCTACGAGCAGTACTTC
j_call: TRBJ2-7
d_call: .
v_call: TRBV18
clone_size: many

cdr3_aa: CASSIVPDRSRAFF
cdr3_nt: TGTGCCAGTAGTATAGTGCCCGACAGGTCCCGAGCTTTCTTT
j_call: TRBJ1-1
d_call: .
v_call: TRBV19
clone_size: .

cdr3_aa: CASSLVPLGQRVGDEQYF
cdr3_nt: TGTGCCAGCAGCTTAGTTCCCCTGGGCCAGCGGGTAGGAGACGAGCAGTACTTC
j_call: TRBJ2-7
d_call: .
v_call: TRBV7-6
clone_size: .

cdr3_aa: CASSLRQWLRNEQFF
cdr3_nt: TGTGCCAGCAGCCTTAGGCAGTGGTTAAGAAATGAGCAGTTCTTC
j_call: TRBJ2-1
d_call: .
v_call: TRBV7-3
clone_size: .

cdr3_aa: CASGNGDLFGTEAFF
cdr3_nt: TGTGCCAGCGGAAACGGGGACTTATTCGGCACTGAAGCTTTCTTT
j_call: TRBJ1-1
d_call: .
v_call: TRBV7-3
clone_size: .

cdr3_aa: CASSLNGALGYGYTF
cdr3_nt: TGTGCCAGCAGTTTAAACGGCGCCCTAGGCTATGGCTACACCTTC
j_call: TRBJ1-2
d_call: .
v_call: TRBV28
clone_size: few

cdr3_aa: CASSSHGLAANEQFF
cdr3_nt: TGTGCCAGCAGTTCCCACGGACTAGCGGCCAATGAGCAGTTCTTC
j_call: TRBJ2-1
d_call: TRBD2
v_call: TRBV6-1
clone_size: .

cdr3_aa: CASSSQWELFF
cdr3_nt: TGTGCCAGCAGTTCACAGTGGGAGCTGTTTTTT
j_call: TRBJ2-2
d_call: .
v_call: TRBV28
clone_size: many

cdr3_aa: CASSRLYTNNEQFF
cdr3_nt: TGTGCCAGCTCACGGTTATACACGAACAATGAGCAGTTCTTC
j_call: TRBJ2-1
d_call: .
v_call: TRBV18
clone_size: many

cdr3_aa: CASTPAGFYEQYF
cdr3_nt: TGTGCCAGCACCCCCGCGGGGTTCTACGAGCAGTACTTC
j_call: TRBJ2-7
d_call: .
v_call: TRBV6-1
clone_size: .

cdr3_aa: CASSDGGSAGETQYF
cdr3_nt: TGTGCCAGCAGTGACGGCGGGAGTGCCGGGGAGACCCAGTACTTC
j_call: TRBJ2-5
d_call: TRBD2
v_call: TRBV2
clone_size: few

cdr3_aa: CASREGRHLHTQYF
cdr3_nt: TGCGCCAGCAGGGAGGGACGCCATCTGCATACCCAGTACTTC
j_call: TRBJ2-5
d_call: TRBD2
v_call: TRBV6-4
clone_size: few

cdr3_aa: CASSLVTGEGYTF
cdr3_nt: TGTGCCAGCAGTTTAGTGACAGGAGAGGGCTACACCTTC
j_call: TRBJ1-2
d_call: .
v_call: TRBV27
clone_size: few

cdr3_aa: CASSLGWGFTDTQYF
cdr3_nt: TGTGCCAGCAGCTTGGGTTGGGGCTTTACAGATACGCAGTATTTT
j_call: TRBJ2-3
d_call: .
v_call: TRBV5-4
clone_size: many

cdr3_aa: CASSPGQRGTEAFF
cdr3_nt: TGTGCCAGCTCACCCGGACAGAGGGGCACTGAAGCTTTCTTT
j_call: TRBJ1-1
d_call: .
v_call: TRBV18
clone_size: few

cdr3_aa: CASSLVSTTHEQYF
cdr3_nt: TGTGCCAGCAGCTTGGTTTCAACGACCCACGAGCAGTACTTC
j_call: TRBJ2-7
d_call: .
v_call: TRBV5-6
clone_size: .

cdr3_aa: CASSLYGRAGETQYF
cdr3_nt: TGTGCCAGCAGCTTATACGGGAGAGCGGGGGAGACCCAGTACTTC
j_call: TRBJ2-5
d_call: TRBD2
v_call: TRBV11-1
clone_size: .

cdr3_aa: CASRRRGYEQYF
cdr3_nt: TGTGCCAGCAGACGCAGGGGTTACGAGCAGTACTTC
j_call: TRBJ2-7
d_call: .
v_call: TRBV27
clone_size: few

cdr3_aa: CSASITNYGYTF
cdr3_nt: TGCAGTGCTAGTATTACTAACTATGGCTACACCTTC
j_call: TRBJ1-2
d_call: .
v_call: TRBV20-1
clone_size: .

cdr3_aa: CASSLELEGTGELFF
cdr3_nt: TGTGCCAGCAGCTTAGAGCTGGAGGGGACCGGGGAGCTGTTTTTT
j_call: TRBJ2-2
d_call: .
v_call: TRBV11-2
clone_size: once

cdr3_aa: CASSFRLAGGADTQYF
cdr3_nt: TGTGCCAGCAGCTTCCGACTAGCGGGAGGTGCAGATACGCAGTATTTT
j_call: TRBJ2-3
d_call: TRBD2
v_call: TRBV7-9
clone_size: medium-sized

cdr3_aa: CASSGGTGYHYEQYF
cdr3_nt: TGTGCCAGCAGCGGTGGGACAGGCTACCACTACGAGCAGTACTTC
j_call: TRBJ2-7
d_call: TRBD1
v_call: TRBV11-2
clone_size: medium-sized

cdr3_aa: CASSLSLLGEQYF
cdr3_nt: TGTGCCAGCAGTTTAAGTTTGTTGGGGGAGCAGTACTTC
j_call: TRBJ2-7
d_call: .
v_call: TRBV12-3/TRBV12-4
clone_size: few

cdr3_aa: CASSVVTGGTTDTQYF
cdr3_nt: TGTGCCAGCAGCGTAGTGACGGGGGGAACCACAGATACGCAGTATTTT
j_call: TRBJ2-3
d_call: TRBD2
v_call: TRBV9
clone_size: many

cdr3_aa: CASRIREFSNYGYTF
cdr3_nt: TGTGCCAGCAGGATACGGGAGTTTTCTAACTATGGCTACACCTTC
j_call: TRBJ1-2
d_call: .
v_call: TRBV2
clone_size: few

cdr3_aa: CASRPNSGGTDTQYF
cdr3_nt: TGTGCCAGCAGGCCCAATAGCGGGGGAACAGATACGCAGTATTTT
j_call: TRBJ2-3
d_call: TRBD2
v_call: TRBV6-2/TRBV6-3
clone_size: many

cdr3_aa: CASSSEKREITEAFF
cdr3_nt: TGTGCCAGCAGCTCCGAAAAACGGGAAATCACTGAAGCTTTCTTT
j_call: TRBJ1-1
d_call: .
v_call: TRBV7-2
clone_size: medium-sized

cdr3_aa: CSVEDGTSYEQYF
cdr3_nt: TGCAGCGTTGAAGATGGGACCTCCTACGAGCAGTACTTC
j_call: TRBJ2-7
d_call: .
v_call: TRBV29-1
clone_size: many

cdr3_aa: CASSKTSELPYEQYF
cdr3_nt: TGTGCCAGCAGCAAGACTAGCGAGCTACCCTACGAGCAGTACTTC
j_call: TRBJ2-7
d_call: TRBD2
v_call: TRBV5-4
clone_size: many

cdr3_aa: CASSQSGRATDTQYF
cdr3_nt: TGTGCCAGCAGCCAAAGCGGGAGGGCAACTGATACGCAGTATTTT
j_call: TRBJ2-3
d_call: TRBD2
v_call: TRBV3-1
clone_size: many

cdr3_aa: CASSQEVQNTEAFF
cdr3_nt: TGTGCCAGCAGCCAAGAGGTACAGAACACTGAAGCTTTCTTT
j_call: TRBJ1-1
d_call: .
v_call: TRBV3-1
clone_size: many

cdr3_aa: CASREGSESNQPQHF
cdr3_nt: TGCGCCAGCAGAGAGGGGTCGGAGAGCAATCAGCCCCAGCATTTT
j_call: TRBJ1-5
d_call: .
v_call: TRBV5-1
clone_size: once

cdr3_aa: CASSFWTSGRANPGELFF
cdr3_nt: TGTGCCAGCAGTTTTTGGACTAGCGGGAGGGCCAACCCCGGGGAGCTGTTTTTT
j_call: TRBJ2-2
d_call: TRBD2
v_call: TRBV28
clone_size: medium-sized

cdr3_aa: CMGTSGNTIYF
cdr3_nt: TGCATGGGGACTTCTGGAAACACCATATATTTT
j_call: TRBJ1-3
d_call: .
v_call: TRBV29-1
clone_size: many

cdr3_aa: CASSLIASPNSYEQYF
cdr3_nt: TGTGCCAGCAGCTTAATCGCTAGCCCCAACTCCTACGAGCAGTACTTC
j_call: TRBJ2-7
d_call: .
v_call: TRBV11-3
clone_size: .

cdr3_aa: CASSQVSVGIDNEQFF
cdr3_nt: TGTGCCAGCAGCCAAGTTAGCGTAGGGATCGACAATGAGCAGTTCTTC
j_call: TRBJ2-1
d_call: .
v_call: TRBV4-2
clone_size: many

cdr3_aa: CASSEWLNTEAFF
cdr3_nt: TGTGCCAGCAGTGAATGGTTGAACACTGAAGCTTTCTTT
j_call: TRBJ1-1
d_call: .
v_call: TRBV6-1
clone_size: few

cdr3_aa: CASSQAFGTYYEQYF
cdr3_nt: TGTGCCAGCAGCCAAGCATTCGGGACATATTACGAGCAGTACTTC
j_call: TRBJ2-7
d_call: .
v_call: TRBV7-8
clone_size: .

cdr3_aa: CSARDGARSSYNEQFF
cdr3_nt: TGCAGTGCTAGAGATGGAGCTAGGAGCTCCTACAATGAGCAGTTCTTC
j_call: TRBJ2-1
d_call: .
v_call: TRBV20-1
clone_size: medium-sized

cdr3_aa: CASSRRMGQTNEKLFF
cdr3_nt: TGCGCCAGCAGTCGGAGGATGGGACAGACAAATGAAAAACTGTTTTTT
j_call: TRBJ1-4
d_call: TRBD1
v_call: TRBV5-1
clone_size: .

cdr3_aa: CASSDDRGRDTEAFF
cdr3_nt: TGTGCCAGTAGTGACGACAGGGGACGCGACACTGAAGCTTTCTTT
j_call: TRBJ1-1
d_call: TRBD1
v_call: TRBV19
clone_size: .

cdr3_aa: CASSPPQETQYF
cdr3_nt: TGTGCCAGCAGTCCTCCACAAGAGACCCAGTACTTC
j_call: TRBJ2-5
d_call: .
v_call: TRBV25-1
clone_size: .

cdr3_aa: CASKPGGAAPYEQYF
cdr3_nt: TGTGCCAGCAAACCAGGGGGCGCCGCCCCATACGAGCAGTACTTC
j_call: TRBJ2-7
d_call: TRBD1
v_call: TRBV11-2
clone_size: .

cdr3_aa: CASSEFRNQPQHF
cdr3_nt: TGTGCCAGCAGTGAATTCAGGAATCAGCCCCAGCATTTT
j_call: TRBJ1-5
d_call: .
v_call: TRBV6-1
clone_size: many

cdr3_aa: CATQAMLQGTEAFF
cdr3_nt: TGTGCCACCCAGGCCATGCTACAGGGAACTGAAGCTTTCTTT
j_call: TRBJ1-1
d_call: .
v_call: TRBV6-2/TRBV6-3
clone_size: .

cdr3_aa: CASSPQNEKLFF
cdr3_nt: TGTGCCAGCTCACCACAGAATGAAAAACTGTTTTTT
j_call: TRBJ1-4
d_call: .
v_call: TRBV18
clone_size: many

cdr3_aa: CASSPGQGEGTEAFF
cdr3_nt: TGTGCCAGCAGTCCTGGACAGGGGGAAGGCACTGAAGCTTTCTTT
j_call: TRBJ1-1
d_call: TRBD1
v_call: TRBV2
clone_size: .